The 25 T cell receptor beta chains presented below share a single source sample, sequenced in a study of spatial heterogeneity in lung cancer. Study-level results: It was found that expanded intratumoral alpha and beta TCR counts tracked tumor mutation counts.

TCRdb analysed the 5' RACE reads with MiXCR anew, one entry per CDR3 protein. The sample carries fewer than 3,500 distinct CDR3 sequences, around 13% recorded once. Time point given: sample taken at primary tumor resection. Their antigens remain unidentified. The sample in question was lung tumor tissue, obtained at surgery. The receptors were sampled from a male donor with early-stage non-small cell lung cancer.

By its share, this clonotype is medium-sized. The chain is built from TRBV12-3 or TRBV12-4 and TRBJ1-1; 7 bases are a match to TRBD1. The CDR3 length is 14 residues. V lost 6 bases to trimming and J lost 8 bases; unmatched junction nucleotides: 12. Here the CDR3 DNA reads TGTGCCAGCAGACAAGGGGGCCAGGGGCAGGAAGCTTTCTTT. Protein: CASRQGGQGQEAFF.

This clonotype ranks as large. J is TRBJ1-5 and V is TRBV23-1; D gene unclear. TRBV23-1 is an ORF, and what it does is uncertain. Trimming stripped 4 bases from V and 7 bases from J, with 5 bases between. The CDR3 runs to 11 residues. CDR3 loop: CASSRQQPQHF. CDR3 nucleotide sequence: TGCGCCAGCAGTCGTCAGCAGCCCCAGCATTTT.

This clonotype is termed medium-sized. The chain is built from TRBV18 and TRBJ2-7; D is unclear. The CDR3 contains 14 residues. Germline loops: CDR1 KGHSH, CDR2 LQKENI. Trimming took 3 bases from V and 3 from J, leaving 12 bases between them. CDR3 sequence reads: CASSPRPLVYEQYF. CDR3 in DNA: TGTGCCAGCTCACCCCGGCCCTTGGTCTACGAGCAGTACTTC.

Within the sample, this clonotype is medium-sized. V usage is TRBV12-3 or TRBV12-4 and J usage is TRBJ2-2; the match to TRBD2 covers 7 bases. This CDR3 has 15 amino acids. V lost 7 bases to trimming and J lost 1 base; unmatched junction nucleotides: 6. The CDR3 is CASKPGLLNTGELFF. CDR3 bases: TGTGCCAGCAAACCGGGACTACTGAACACCGGGGAGCTGTTTTTT.

By share, this clonotype counts as medium-sized. This chain links TRBV6-2 or TRBV6-3 with TRBJ1-1, with D uncertain. V was trimmed by 0 bases and J by 0 bases, leaving 11 bases between them. The CDR3 loop spans 16 amino acids. Germline CDR1 MNHEY, CDR2 SVGEGT. CDR3 region: CASSYSVRALNTEAFF. CDR3 DNA sequence: TGTGCCAGCAGTTACTCTGTGCGAGCACTGAACACTGAAGCTTTCTTT.

This clonotype ranks as medium-sized. The chain couples TRBV10-2 to TRBJ2-7; 10 bases are a match to TRBD1. Germline CDR1 and CDR2: WSHSY and SAAADI. This CDR3 region has 14 residues. V gave up 6 bases and J gave up 4 bases; unmatched junction bases: 6. The CDR3 protein is CASSPGQGPYEQYF. DNA for the CDR3: TGCGCCAGCAGCCCGGGACAGGGGCCTTACGAGCAGTACTTC.

This clonotype is deemed medium-sized. The chain recombines TRBV7-2 with TRBJ1-2; D is unresolved. The CDR3 sequence is 16 residues long. V lost 1 base to trimming and J lost 0 bases, with 12 bases between them. Germline V gene data show CDR1 as SGHTA and CDR2 as FQGNSA. The CDR3 here is CASSLDIVRANYGYTF. The DNA of the CDR3 is TGTGCCAGCAGCTTAGATATAGTCAGAGCTAACTATGGCTACACCTTC.

This clonotype ranks as medium-sized. This chain joins TRBV29-1 and TRBJ2-5; tentatively, D is TRBD1 (6 bases). The ends were cut back, 8 bases at V and 5 bases at J, with 9 bases in the middle. CDR1 is SQVTM, CDR2 ANQGSEA, per germline. The CDR3 totals 10 residues. CDR3 nucleotides: TGCAGCATTGGGGGCGAGACCCAGTACTTC. It codes for CSIGGETQYF.

The CDR3: CASSQEGTSQETQYF. The CDR3 DNA reads as TGCGCCAGCAGCCAAGAAGGAACTAGCCAAGAGACCCAGTACTTC. V usage is TRBV4-3 and J usage is TRBJ2-5; TRBD2 is a possible D gene (5 bases). Germline V lookup: CDR1 LGHNA, CDR2 YSLEER. The V end was cut by 0 bases, the J end by 1 base, with 9 bases between. The CDR3 spans 15 residues.

This clonotype was seen many times. CDR3 protein: CASSRSSGVGDTQYF. The CDR3, as DNA: TGTGCCAGCAGCCGTTCTAGCGGGGTTGGGGATACGCAGTATTTT. The chain joins TRBV7-2 to TRBJ2-3; TRBD2 agrees at 9 bases. This CDR3 spans 15 amino acids. V lost 5 bases to trimming and J lost 6 bases; unmatched junction nucleotides: 9. The germline V gene has CDR1 SGHTA and CDR2 FQGNSA.

This clonotype has only a few counts. The rearrangement links TRBV18 to TRBJ2-2; 9 nucleotides match TRBD1. Germline V gene data show CDR1 as KGHSH and CDR2 as LQKENI. The CDR3 is 15 amino acids. V shed 2 bases and J 6 bases; nucleotides not matched to a gene: 4. CDR3 bases: TGTGCCAGCTCACCAAGGACAGGGGACCCCGGGGAGCTGTTTTTT. Translating gives CASSPRTGDPGELFF.

This clonotype is classed as large. The CDR3 here is CASSLTGKETQYF. CDR3 nucleotide sequence: TGCGCCAGCTCGCTTACAGGGAAAGAGACCCAGTACTTC. V gene TRBV10-2 combines with J gene TRBJ2-5, with D possibly matching TRBD1 (6 bases). The germline gives CDR1 WSHSY, CDR2 SAAADI. The V and J ends lost 8 bases and 3 bases respectively, with 13 bases between them. The CDR3 sequence is 13 residues long.

Within the sample, this clonotype is medium-sized. The CDR3, as DNA: TGTGCCACCAGCACAGCTAGCGCAACTAGCACAGATACGCAGTATTTT. As protein: CATSTASATSTDTQYF. This rearrangement joins TRBV15 to TRBJ2-3; perhaps TRBD2 as D (6 bases). The CDR3 covers 16 residues. The germline V gene encodes CDR1 LNHNV and CDR2 YYDKDF (reference sequence). The V end lost 4 bases, the J end lost 0 bases, and 14 bases lay between the germline ends.

This clonotype rates as medium-sized (0.01 to 0.1%). The V and J genes are TRBV7-2 and TRBJ2-2, with D tentatively TRBD1 (6 bases). This CDR3 is built from 16 residues. V dropped 1 base and J dropped 3 bases, with 12 bases sitting between them. Per germline, CDR1 SGHTA and CDR2 FQGNSA. The CDR3 DNA reads TGTGCCAGCAGCTTAGTATCGGACAGTTACACCGGGGAGCTGTTTTTT. This sequence encodes CASSLVSDSYTGELFF.

In its sample, this clonotype is medium-sized. The V call is TRBV7-2, the J call TRBJ1-1; D is unclear. The CDR3 sequence is 13 residues long. Germline CDR1 SGHTA, CDR2 FQGNSA. V was clipped by 5 bases and J by 1 base, with 8 bases between them. The chain's CDR3 is CASSEDWNTEAFF. Written as DNA, the CDR3 is TGTGCCAGCAGCGAGGATTGGAACACTGAAGCTTTCTTT. Complete variable domain (other parts from reference TRBV7-2 and TRBJ1-1): GAGVSQSPSNKVTEKGKDVELRCDPISGHTALYWYRQSLGQGLEFLIYFQGNSAPDKSGLPSDRFSAERTGGSVSTLTIQRTQQEDSAVYLCASSEDWNTEAFFGQGTRLTVV.

In its sample, this clonotype is medium-sized. The chain combines TRBV18 with TRBJ2-7; the D call may be TRBD1 or TRBD2 (5 bases each). Trimming left V 3 bases short and J 0 bases short, with 9 bases between. This CDR3 has 14 residues. Germline V gene data show CDR1 as KGHSH and CDR2 as LQKENI. CDR3: CASSPGTSSYEQYF. The CDR3 nucleotides are TGTGCCAGCTCACCTGGGACGAGCTCCTACGAGCAGTACTTC.

This clonotype is judged large. This chain connects TRBV27 to TRBJ2-1; TRBD2 is a possible D gene (7 bases). The germline CDR1 and CDR2 sequences are MNHEY and SMNVEV (reference sequence). V lost 0 bases, J lost 7 bases, and 13 bases lay in between. There are 15 residues in the CDR3. CDR3 nucleotide sequence: TGTGCCAGCAGTTTATCGTATGGGGGGGCGAATGAGCAGTTCTTC. Residues: CASSLSYGGANEQFF.

The chain carries TRBV7-9 and TRBJ2-1; D might be TRBD1 (6 bases). The germline V gene encodes CDR1 SEHNR and CDR2 FQNEAQ (reference sequence). V was clipped by 5 bases and J by 9 bases, with 11 bases between them. The CDR3 runs 12 residues. The CDR3 loop reads CASSDTGTEQFF. The CDR3 nucleotides read TGTGCCAGCAGCGACACAGGGACTGAGCAGTTCTTC.

By frequency in the sample, this clonotype is medium-sized. DNA for the CDR3: TGTGCCAGCAGCCTTTGGGCACCCGAGGAGACCCAGTACTTC. The encoded protein is CASSLWAPEETQYF. This chain uses TRBV5-6 with TRBJ2-5, with D hard to call. V was pared by 4 bases and J by 5 bases, with 15 bases between. Germline V gene lookup returns CDR1 SGHDT and CDR2 YYEEEE. The length of the CDR3 is 14 residues.

This clonotype is medium-sized (0.01 to 0.1%). The chain carries TRBV27 and TRBJ2-5; 7 bases align to TRBD1. The CDR3 sequence is 18 residues long. With 3 bases clipped from V and 4 bases from J, the junction kept 17 bases outside the gene matches. Looked up from germline, CDR1 is MNHEY and CDR2 is SMNVEV (reference sequence). CDR3 amino acids: CASSFNPPRQGFRETQYF. The CDR3 nucleotides read TGTGCCAGCAGTTTTAACCCCCCAAGACAGGGCTTCAGAGAGACCCAGTACTTC.

This clonotype was counted only a few times. This may be a read error: a much more frequent sequence differs by one nucleotide. The rearrangement links TRBV5-1 to TRBJ2-7, with a tentative D call TRBD2 (6 bases). V was pared by 4 bases and J by 5 bases, with 10 bases between. The CDR3 has 12 amino acids. From germline, CDR1 is SGHRS and CDR2 YFSETQ. CDR3 coding DNA: TGCGCCAGCAGCCTCTCTAGCGACGAGCAGTACTTC. It encodes CASSLSSDEQYF.

This chain uses TRBV12-3 or TRBV12-4 with TRBJ1-2; D gene unclear. V was pared by 6 bases and J by 3 bases, with 20 bases between. The CDR3 loop spans 16 amino acids. CDR3 DNA sequence: TGTGCCAGCAGCGCGACAACCCTGAAGCGATACTATGGCTACACCTTC. It specifies CASSATTLKRYYGYTF.

This chain connects TRBV6-6 to TRBJ2-1; a possible D gene is TRBD2 (6 bases). The CDR3 runs to 12 residues. The germline CDR1 and CDR2 sequences are MNHNY and SVGAGI (reference sequence). With 6 bases removed from V and 14 bases from J, the gap between germline ends came to 17 bases. The DNA for the CDR3 is TGTGCCAGCAGCTCCGTGACTAGTCGAAAGTTCTTC. Translating gives CASSSVTSRKFF.

By share, this clonotype ranks as large. The chain uses TRBV19 and TRBJ2-2, with TRBD1 as a possible D gene (6 bases). The CDR3 is made up of 17 amino acids. Germline assignment: CDR1 LNHDA and CDR2 SQIVND (reference sequence). V was clipped by 5 bases and J by 2 bases, with 18 bases between them. As DNA, the CDR3 is TGTGCCAGTAGTCTTACCCCGACAGGTAGTAACACCGGGGAGCTGTTTTTT. Residues: CASSLTPTGSNTGELFF.

In this sample, this clonotype turned up many times. This chain joins TRBV10-3 and TRBJ2-2; D gene unclear. The germline CDR1 and CDR2 sequences are ENHRY and SYGVKD. V was clipped by 0 bases and J by 4 bases, with 3 bases between them. The CDR3 length is 13 residues. The CDR3 bases are TGTGCCATCAGTGAGTCGTTCACCGGGGAGCTGTTTTTT. Residues: CAISESFTGELFF.